This T cell receptor (beta chain) was found in a study of T cells after yellow fever vaccination. Study details: Fractions of low cell number were prepared using SMART-Seq v4 Ultra Low Input. Whole-study results and caveats: Among primary-vaccination clones, most reappeared after the booster, at almost 98% for CD4 and around 91% for CD8.

Making TCR cDNA involved 5'RACE template switching, which added UMIs and a universal primer site. MiXCR, run by TCRdb on the 5' RACE reads, gives a single entry per CDR3 protein. The data contain 500,000 to 700,000 distinct CDR3 sequences, approximately 21% of them singletons. This clonotype was detected only a few times. The target antigen is unknown. CDR1 and CDR2 (germline): MNHNS, SASEGT. Unmatched junction bases numbered 10, after V lost 4 bases and J lost 0 bases. The CDR3 extends over 17 amino acids. This sequence was found in a man under 40 who received the YFV17D yellow fever vaccine. The chain couples TRBV6-1 to TRBJ2-3; 7 bases align to TRBD1. The specimen comprised PBMCs, sampled 15 days after the yellow fever booster vaccination. Written as DNA, the CDR3 is TGTGCCAGCAGTGCTGGGGACAGTTACTCTAGCACAGATACGCAGTATTTT. It encodes CASSAGDSYSSTDTQYF.